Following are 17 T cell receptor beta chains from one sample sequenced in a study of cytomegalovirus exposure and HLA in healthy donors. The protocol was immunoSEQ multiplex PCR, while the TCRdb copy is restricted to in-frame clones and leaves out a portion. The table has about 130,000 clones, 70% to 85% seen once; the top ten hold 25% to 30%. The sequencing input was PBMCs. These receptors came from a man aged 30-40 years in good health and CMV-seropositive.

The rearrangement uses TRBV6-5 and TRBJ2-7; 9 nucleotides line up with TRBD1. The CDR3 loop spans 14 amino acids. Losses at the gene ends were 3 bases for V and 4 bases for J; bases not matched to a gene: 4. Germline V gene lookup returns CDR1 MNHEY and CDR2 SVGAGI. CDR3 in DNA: TGTGCCAGCAGTTATAACGGACAGGGGTACGAGCAGTACTTC. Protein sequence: CASSYNGQGYEQYF.

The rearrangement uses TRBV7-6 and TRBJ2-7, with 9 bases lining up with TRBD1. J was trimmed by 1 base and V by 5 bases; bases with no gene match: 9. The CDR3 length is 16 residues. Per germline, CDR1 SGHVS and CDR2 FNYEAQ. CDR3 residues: CASSPGAGQGSYEQYF. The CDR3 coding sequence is TGTGCCAGCAGCCCCGGCGCGGGACAGGGTTCCTACGAGCAGTACTTC.

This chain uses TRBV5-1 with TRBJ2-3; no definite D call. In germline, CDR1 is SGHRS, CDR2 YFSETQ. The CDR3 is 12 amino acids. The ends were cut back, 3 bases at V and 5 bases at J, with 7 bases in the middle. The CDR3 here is CASSSPRDTQYF. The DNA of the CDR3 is TGCGCCAGCAGCTCCCCGCGAGATACGCAGTATTTT.

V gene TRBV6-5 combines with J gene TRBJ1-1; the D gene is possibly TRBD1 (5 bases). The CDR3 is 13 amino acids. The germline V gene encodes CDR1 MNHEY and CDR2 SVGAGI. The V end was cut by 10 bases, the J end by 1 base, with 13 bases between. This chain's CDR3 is CATGRGENTEAFF. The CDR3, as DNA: TGTGCCACCGGCCGGGGGGAGAACACTGAAGCTTTCTTT.

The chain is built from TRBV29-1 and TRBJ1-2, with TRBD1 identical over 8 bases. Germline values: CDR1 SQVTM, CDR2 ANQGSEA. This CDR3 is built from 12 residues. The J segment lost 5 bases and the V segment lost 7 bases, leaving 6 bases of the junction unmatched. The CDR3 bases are TGCAGCGCTGGAACAGGGGGATATGGCTACACCTTC. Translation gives CSAGTGGYGYTF. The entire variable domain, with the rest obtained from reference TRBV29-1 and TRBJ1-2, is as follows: SAVISQKPSRDICQRGTSLTIQCQVDSQVTMMFWYRQQPGQSLTLIATANQGSEATYESGFVIDKFPISRPNLTFSTLTVSNMSPEDSSIYLCSAGTGGYGYTFGSGTRLTVV.

CDR3 sequence: CASTRTSLGEQFF. The CDR3, as DNA: TGTGCCAGCACCCGGACTAGTTTGGGTGAGCAGTTCTTC. This rearrangement joins TRBV6-1 to TRBJ2-1, with TRBD2 matching over 7 bases. The CDR3 extends over 13 amino acids. From germline, CDR1 is MNHNS and CDR2 SASEGT. Trimming removed 7 bases from V and 9 bases from J; junction bases left unmatched: 9.

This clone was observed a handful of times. DNA for the CDR3: TGTGCCAGCAGCTCCAACAGGGGAAACACTGAAGCTTTCTTT. As protein: CASSSNRGNTEAFF. V gene TRBV5-4 combines with J gene TRBJ1-1; 7 nucleotides align to TRBD1. The CDR3 extends over 14 amino acids. Germline lookup yields CDR1 SGHNT and CDR2 YYREEE (reference sequence). The V and J ends lost 3 bases and 2 bases, in that order; junction bases with no gene match: 4.

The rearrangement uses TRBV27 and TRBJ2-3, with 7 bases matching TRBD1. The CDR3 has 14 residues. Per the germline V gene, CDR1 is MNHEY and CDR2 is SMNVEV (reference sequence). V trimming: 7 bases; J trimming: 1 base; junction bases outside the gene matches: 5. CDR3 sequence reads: CASTETGRTDTQYF. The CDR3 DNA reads TGTGCCAGCACCGAGACAGGGCGCACAGATACGCAGTATTTT.

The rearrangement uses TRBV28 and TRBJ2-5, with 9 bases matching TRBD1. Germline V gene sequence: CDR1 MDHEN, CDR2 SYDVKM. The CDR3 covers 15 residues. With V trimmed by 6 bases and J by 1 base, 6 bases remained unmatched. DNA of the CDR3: TGTGCCAGCAGCGGGACAGGGCGCCCCCAAGAGACCCAGTACTTC. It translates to CASSGTGRPQETQYF.

The CDR3 DNA reads TGTGCCAGCAGTCGAGGACTGTCCAATGAGCAGTTCTTC. It codes for CASSRGLSNEQFF. The chain combines TRBV6-5 with TRBJ2-1, with a weak D call TRBD2 (5 bases). Looked up from germline, CDR1 is MNHEY and CDR2 is SVGAGI. V lost 5 bases and J 6 bases, leaving 11 bases between the germline ends. CDR3 length: 13 residues.

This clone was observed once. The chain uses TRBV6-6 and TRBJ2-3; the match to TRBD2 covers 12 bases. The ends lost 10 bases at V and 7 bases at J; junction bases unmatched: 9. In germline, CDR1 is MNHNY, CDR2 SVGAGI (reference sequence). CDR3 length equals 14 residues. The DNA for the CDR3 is TGTGCCACAGAGACTAGCGGGGGAAGCCATACGCAGTATTTT. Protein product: CATETSGGSHTQYF.

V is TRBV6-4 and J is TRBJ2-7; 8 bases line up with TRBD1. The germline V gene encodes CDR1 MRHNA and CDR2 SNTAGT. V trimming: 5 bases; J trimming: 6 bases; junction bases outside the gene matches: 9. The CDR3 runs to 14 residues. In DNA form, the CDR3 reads TGTGCCAGCAGTCCTTCGACAGGGGTTTCCGAGCAGTACTTC. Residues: CASSPSTGVSEQYF.

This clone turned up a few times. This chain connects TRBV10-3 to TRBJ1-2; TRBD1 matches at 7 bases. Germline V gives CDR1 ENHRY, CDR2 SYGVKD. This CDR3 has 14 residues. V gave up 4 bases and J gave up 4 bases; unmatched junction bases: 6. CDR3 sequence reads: CAISGSTGIYGYTF. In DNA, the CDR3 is TGTGCCATCAGTGGGTCGACAGGGATCTATGGCTACACCTTC.

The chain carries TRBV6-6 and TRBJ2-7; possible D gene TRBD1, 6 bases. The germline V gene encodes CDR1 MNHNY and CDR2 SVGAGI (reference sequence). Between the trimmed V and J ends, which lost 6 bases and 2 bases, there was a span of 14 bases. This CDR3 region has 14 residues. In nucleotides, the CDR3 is TGTGCCAGCAGGCGATCCGGACAGACCTACGAGCAGTACTTC. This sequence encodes CASRRSGQTYEQYF.

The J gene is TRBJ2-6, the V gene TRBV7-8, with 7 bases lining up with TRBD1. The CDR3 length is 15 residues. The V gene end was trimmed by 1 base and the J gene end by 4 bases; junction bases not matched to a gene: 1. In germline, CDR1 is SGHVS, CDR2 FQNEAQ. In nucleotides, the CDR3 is TGTGCCAGCAGCTTAGAGGGGGCCGGGGCCAACGTCCTGACTTTC. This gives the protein CASSLEGAGANVLTF.

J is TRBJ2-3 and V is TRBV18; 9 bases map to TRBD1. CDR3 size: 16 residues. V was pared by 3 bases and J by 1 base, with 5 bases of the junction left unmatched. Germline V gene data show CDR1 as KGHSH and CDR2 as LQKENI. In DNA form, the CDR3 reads TGTGCCAGCTCACCCATCGGGACAGGGCGCACAGATACGCAGTATTTT. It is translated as CASSPIGTGRTDTQYF.

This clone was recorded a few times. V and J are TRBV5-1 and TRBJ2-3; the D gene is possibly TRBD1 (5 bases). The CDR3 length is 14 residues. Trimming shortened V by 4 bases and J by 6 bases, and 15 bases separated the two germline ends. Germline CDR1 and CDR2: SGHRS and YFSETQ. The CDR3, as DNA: TGCGCCAGCAGCCCCGGCGCAGGGTCCGATACGCAGTATTTT. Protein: CASSPGAGSDTQYF.